A single sample is the source of the 16 T cell receptor beta chains below, sequenced in a study of early T cells in non-severe SARS-CoV-2 infection (dated by TCRdb to the early 2020s). The library was produced with 5' RACE. Sequenced using a NextSeq 500. Using fastp trimming at Q25 and MiXCR clonotype assembly, TCRdb reanalyzed the public sequencing data and kept in-frame beta chains. All rows with the same CDR3 protein become a single entry with the most common DNA and genes. The sample records approximately 35,000 distinct CDR3 sequences, around 5.9% of which are singletons. Of the sample, under 15% is held by the ten largest clones. Input material: whole blood. These receptors originate from an adult who was a healthcare worker with PCR-confirmed SARS-CoV-2 infection or an uninfected control (not recorded which).

The J gene is TRBJ2-5, the V gene TRBV12-3 or TRBV12-4; TRBD1 is a possible D gene (5 bases). This CDR3 comprises 15 residues. Trimming pared 2 bases from V and 2 bases from J, leaving 12 bases between. The CDR3 sequence is CASSLPTQGQETQYF. The CDR3, as DNA: TGTGCCAGCAGTTTACCCACGCAGGGTCAAGAGACCCAGTACTTC.

In this sample, this clonotype turned up many times. V and J are TRBV20-1 and TRBJ2-1, with no clear D. The V end lost 3 bases, the J end lost 4 bases, and 10 bases lay between the germline ends. CDR3 size: 13 residues. Germline V gene sequence: CDR1 DFQATT, CDR2 SNEGSKA (reference sequence). The CDR3 protein is CSASRLAYNEQFF. Written as DNA, the CDR3 is TGCAGTGCTAGCCGTTTAGCTTACAATGAGCAGTTCTTC.

This clonotype was picked up many times. The V and J genes are TRBV5-5 and TRBJ2-7; D is perhaps TRBD1 or TRBD2 (5 bases each). Germline CDR1 SGHKS, CDR2 YYEKEE (reference sequence). Trimming stripped 4 bases from V and 3 bases from J, with 11 bases between. CDR3 length: 13 amino acids. CDR3 protein: CASSLGTDYEQYF. The CDR3 DNA reads TGTGCCAGCAGCCTGGGGACGGACTACGAGCAGTACTTC.

This clonotype was picked up many times. The chain carries TRBV18 and TRBJ2-4; no reliable D call. Trimming removed 0 bases from V and 4 bases from J, with 7 bases in between. This CDR3 is 14 amino acids long. CDR1 is KGHSH, CDR2 LQKENI, per germline. CDR3: CASSPPVSKNIQYF. DNA for the CDR3: TGTGCCAGCTCACCACCGGTTTCAAAAAACATTCAGTACTTC.

In its sample, this clonotype was seen many times. This chain links TRBV5-6 with TRBJ2-3; 9 nucleotides line up with TRBD2. With V trimmed by 0 bases and J by 3 bases, 2 bases remained unmatched. Germline-derived CDR1 and CDR2 are SGHDT and YYEEEE. The CDR3 loop spans 15 amino acids. The CDR3 sequence is CASSLVSGGTDTQYF. The CDR3 coding sequence is TGTGCCAGCAGCTTGGTTAGCGGGGGAACAGATACGCAGTATTTT.

This clonotype was found many times. This chain joins TRBV20-1 and TRBJ1-2; TRBD1 is a possible D gene (5 bases). CDR1 DFQATT and CDR2 SNEGSKA come from the germline V gene (reference sequence). The CDR3 extends over 14 amino acids. Trimming shortened V by 5 bases and J by 8 bases, and 21 bases separated the two germline ends. The CDR3 DNA reads as TGCAGTGCTGACCCCCTGGGGGAGGGAGAGGGCTACACCTTC. It yields the protein CSADPLGEGEGYTF.

This clonotype was found a few times. The chain uses TRBV5-1 and TRBJ1-1; perhaps TRBD1 as D (6 bases). CDR1 and CDR2 from the germline V gene are SGHRS and YFSETQ. V shed 3 bases and J shed 9 bases, with 18 bases lying between them. The CDR3 is 14 amino acids. CDR3 coding DNA: TGCGCCAGCAGCTCCCGGGACACCGAACCCAAAGCTTTCTTT. It is translated as CASSSRDTEPKAFF. The entire variable domain, with the rest obtained from reference TRBV5-1 and TRBJ1-1, is as follows: KAGVTQTPRYLIKTRGQQVTLSCSPISGHRSVSWYQQTPGQGLQFLFEYFSETQRNKGNFPGRFSGRQFSNSRSEMNVSTLELGDSALYLCASSSRDTEPKAFFGQGTRLTVV.

In this sample, this clonotype turned up many times. The gene calls are TRBV6-5 and TRBJ1-1; no definite D call. Germline V lookup: CDR1 MNHEY, CDR2 SVGAGI. This CDR3 has 12 amino acids. With 10 bases removed from V and 0 bases from J, the gap between germline ends came to 9 bases. The CDR3 reads CAIGMMNTEAFF. The CDR3 DNA follows: TGTGCCATTGGAATGATGAACACTGAAGCTTTCTTT.

In this sample, this clonotype turned up a few times. The V call is TRBV5-4, the J call TRBJ2-2; D is uncertain. V lost 2 bases, J lost 4 bases, and 6 bases lay in between. Germline V gene sequence: CDR1 SGHNT, CDR2 YYREEE (reference sequence). The CDR3 is 13 residues long. For the CDR3, the DNA is TGTGCCAGCAGCTTCCAGGCCACCGGGGAGCTGTTTTTT. Translation: CASSFQATGELFF.

This clonotype was counted ten times or more. V gene TRBV6-2 or TRBV6-3 combines with J gene TRBJ2-2; D possibly corresponds to TRBD1 (6 bases). Germline loops: CDR1 MNHEY, CDR2 SVGEGT. CDR3 length: 13 residues. Trimming took off 6 bases at V and 4 bases at J, with 9 bases between the two ends. The CDR3 DNA sequence: TGTGCCAGCAGCCGACAGGTCACCGGGGAGCTGTTTTTT. Protein: CASSRQVTGELFF.

This clonotype turned up a few times. The chain employs TRBV28 and TRBJ1-5; D ambiguous. Trimming removed 6 bases at V and 6 bases at J, with 12 bases between. CDR1 is MDHEN, CDR2 SYDVKM, per germline. The CDR3 contains 13 residues. CDR3 residues: CASSSVGPQPQHF. The CDR3 coding sequence is TGTGCCAGCAGCTCGGTAGGTCCTCAGCCCCAGCATTTT.

In this sample, this clonotype turned up many times. The genes are TRBV11-2 and TRBJ2-5; 10 positions match TRBD1. CDR1 SGHAT and CDR2 FQNNGV come from the germline V gene. Unmatched junction bases numbered 8, after V lost 5 bases and J lost 5 bases. This CDR3 comprises 15 residues. In nucleotides, the CDR3 is TGTGCCAGCAGCCCGACGACAGGGGGCGAGGAGACCCAGTACTTC. It is translated as CASSPTTGGEETQYF. The variable domain in full, with the rest retrieved from reference TRBV11-2 and TRBJ2-5, is EAGVAQSPRYKIIEKRQSVAFWCNPISGHATLYWYQQILGQGPKLLIQFQNNGVVDDSQLPKDRFSAERLKGVDSTLKIQPAKLEDSAVYLCASSPTTGGEETQYFGPGTRLLVL.

This clonotype was counted at least ten times. The chain employs TRBV27 and TRBJ1-1, with a weak D call TRBD1 (6 bases). The CDR3 loop spans 12 amino acids. Trimming took off 6 bases at V and 6 bases at J, with 11 bases between the two ends. Germline V gene lookup returns CDR1 MNHEY and CDR2 SMNVEV (reference sequence). The CDR3 region is CASRKDSAEAFF. As DNA, the CDR3 is TGTGCCAGCAGGAAGGACAGCGCTGAAGCTTTCTTT.

This clonotype was recorded many times. This sequence joins TRBV20-1 and TRBJ2-2; 7 nucleotides align to TRBD1. The CDR3 consists of 15 residues. The junction had 8 bases not matched to a gene; V was cut back by 7 bases and J by 0 bases. Germline assignment: CDR1 DFQATT and CDR2 SNEGSKA (reference sequence). CDR3 nucleotide sequence: TGCAGTGTTCCACAGGGGTCCGCGAACACCGGGGAGCTGTTTTTT. Its translation is CSVPQGSANTGELFF.

This clonotype appeared many times. The chain joins TRBV9 to TRBJ2-1; D remains ambiguous. The CDR3 covers 16 residues. Germline V CDR1 and CDR2: SGDLS, YYNGEE. Trimming removed 4 bases from V and 0 bases from J, with 14 bases in between. The CDR3 reads CASSPRQASSYNEQFF. The CDR3 DNA reads as TGTGCCAGCAGCCCGAGGCAGGCTAGCTCCTACAATGAGCAGTTCTTC.

This clonotype has a count of ten or more. The V gene is TRBV29-1, the J gene TRBJ2-5; unclear D gene. Germline CDR1 and CDR2: SQVTM and ANQGSEA. The CDR3 runs 12 residues. Trimming shortened V by 4 bases and J by 1 base, and 7 bases separated the two germline ends. The CDR3 nucleotides read TGCAGCGTTGGACATGGCCAAGAGACCCAGTACTTC. Its protein is CSVGHGQETQYF.